A single sample is the source of the 16 T cell receptor beta chains below, sequenced in a study of blood T cell repertoires in COVID-19. The method was immunoSEQ multiplex PCR; TCRdb's version includes in-frame clones alone and lacks a portion of them. The profile shows approximately 300,000 clones, roughly nine tenths of them singletons. What was sequenced was PBMCs or T cells enriched from blood (not recorded which). These receptors all come from a woman in her 30s who had recovered from COVID-19.

The chain employs TRBV7-2 and TRBJ2-1; TRBD2 might be the D (6 bases). The CDR3 length is 13 residues. The V gene lost 1 base and the J gene lost 8 bases, with 9 bases spanning the gap. Germline values: CDR1 SGHTA, CDR2 FQGNSA. The CDR3 sequence is CASSLGGEDEQFF. The CDR3 region has the DNA TGTGCCAGCAGCTTAGGGGGGGAGGATGAGCAGTTCTTC.

The V and J genes are TRBV7-8 and TRBJ2-7, with 9 bases that match TRBD1. Germline V gene sequence: CDR1 SGHVS, CDR2 FQNEAQ. The length of the CDR3 is 17 residues. V lost 3 bases and J lost 3; bases outside the gene matches: 12. As DNA, the CDR3 is TGTGCCAGCAGCTTCAGGACAGGGGACCAACAAAACTACGAGCAGTACTTC. It translates to CASSFRTGDQQNYEQYF. Looking up the rest from reference TRBV7-8 and TRBJ2-7 gives the full variable domain: GAGVSQSPRYKVAKRGQDVALRCDPISGHVSLFWYQQALGQGPEFLTYFQNEAQLDKSGLPSDRFFAERPEGSVSTLKIQRTQQEDSAVYLCASSFRTGDQQNYEQYFGPGTRLTVT.

V gene TRBV2 combines with J gene TRBJ2-5; TRBD1 might be the D (6 bases). V shed 10 bases and J shed 14 bases, with 14 bases lying between them. CDR1 is SNHLY, CDR2 FYNNEI, per germline. The CDR3 totals 9 residues. The CDR3 region has the DNA TGTGCCACCCGTCGACAGGTTTACTTC. Amino acids: CATRRQVYF.

The V call is TRBV25-1, the J call TRBJ1-5, with TRBD1 matching 7 bases. The CDR3 totals 18 residues. The V segment lost 6 bases and the J segment 1 base; nucleotides outside the gene matches: 15. Germline CDR1 and CDR2: MGHDK and SYGVNS. DNA for the CDR3: TGTGCCAGCAGCGCCAACACCACGGGGACAGCAAGCAATCAGCCCCAGCATTTT. This sequence encodes CASSANTTGTASNQPQHF.

V usage is TRBV6-5 and J usage is TRBJ1-1; TRBD1 is a possible D gene (6 bases). The CDR3 spans 13 residues. V dropped 5 bases and J dropped 4 bases, with 11 bases sitting between them. Germline V CDR1 and CDR2: MNHEY, SVGAGI. The CDR3 DNA follows: TGTGCCAGCAGTATCAGGGGAATCACTGAAGCTTTCTTT. Translated: CASSIRGITEAFF.

This clone appeared a few times. The rearrangement uses TRBV6-4 and TRBJ2-1; TRBD1 matches 9 bases. V dropped 6 bases and J dropped 9; count of bases not matched to a gene: 9. This CDR3 has 14 amino acids. Germline assignment: CDR1 MRHNA and CDR2 SNTAGT. CDR3 loop: CASSSGTGRSEQFF. The CDR3 nucleotides read TGTGCCAGCAGCTCCGGGACAGGGAGAAGTGAGCAGTTCTTC.

The CDR3 DNA reads TGTGCCAGCAGCCCCTTGGGTAGCGGGAAAAAGACCCAGTACTTC. As protein: CASSPLGSGKKTQYF. The J gene is TRBJ2-5, the V gene TRBV13; 8 bases map to TRBD2. V shed 5 bases, J shed 6 bases, and the junction held 11 bases outside the gene matches. The CDR3 covers 15 residues. CDR1 and CDR2 (germline): PRHDT, FYEKMQ (reference sequence).

This clone showed up just once. The gene calls are TRBV10-3 and TRBJ1-2; perhaps TRBD1 as D (6 bases). Germline V gene sequence: CDR1 ENHRY, CDR2 SYGVKD. The CDR3 sequence is 13 residues long. V was trimmed by 2 bases and J by 4 bases, leaving 8 bases between them. Here the CDR3 reads CAISEDRFYGYTF. Written as DNA, the CDR3 is TGTGCCATCAGTGAGGACAGGTTCTATGGCTACACCTTC.

The chain links TRBV4-1 to TRBJ1-6, with D maybe TRBD1 (6 bases). Deletions cut 0 bases from V and 10 bases from J, with 13 bases between. CDR1 and CDR2 (germline): MGHRA, YSYEKL. This CDR3 has 15 amino acids. CDR3 sequence reads: CASSQDRGGLSPLHF. DNA of the CDR3: TGCGCCAGCAGCCAAGATCGGGGGGGGCTATCACCCCTCCACTTT.

The gene calls are TRBV18 and TRBJ2-7; TRBD2 matches 9 bases. Trimming took 3 bases from V and 5 from J; bases not matched to a gene: 8. The germline V gene has CDR1 KGHSH and CDR2 LQKENI. This CDR3 comprises 15 residues. The CDR3 bases are TGTGCCAGCTCACCCTTCCTAGCGGGAAAGGACGAGCAGTACTTC. The encoded protein is CASSPFLAGKDEQYF.

This clone was recorded a few times. The chain has TRBV2 and TRBJ1-2, with a tentative D call TRBD1 (5 bases). The CDR3 runs to 13 residues. V shed 6 bases and J shed 3 bases, with 11 bases lying between them. From germline, CDR1 is SNHLY and CDR2 FYNNEI. The CDR3: CASRVGLDYGYTF. The CDR3 nucleotides are TGTGCCAGCAGGGTGGGGCTTGACTATGGCTACACCTTC.

This sequence joins TRBV4-3 and TRBJ2-2, with TRBD1 matching over 7 bases. The CDR3 has 18 amino acids. From germline, CDR1 is LGHNA and CDR2 YSLEER. V was pared by 0 bases and J by 0 bases, with 7 bases of the junction left unmatched. The DNA of the CDR3 is TGCGCCAGCAGCCAAGATTTTTTAGGGGGCACGAACACCGGGGAGCTGTTTTTT. It codes for CASSQDFLGGTNTGELFF.

This chain connects TRBV7-3 to TRBJ2-5; 7 bases fit TRBD1. This CDR3 has 13 amino acids. The J segment lost 0 bases and the V segment lost 8 bases, leaving 3 bases of the junction unmatched. Germline lookup yields CDR1 SGHTA and CDR2 FQGTGA. The CDR3 DNA reads TGTGCCAGCGGGGACAGAAACCAAGAGACCCAGTACTTC. Translation: CASGDRNQETQYF. Filled out from reference TRBV7-3 and TRBJ2-5, the complete variable domain reads GAGVSQTPSNKVTEKGKYVELRCDPISGHTALYWYRQSLGQGPEFLIYFQGTGAADDSGLPNDRFFAVRPEGSVSTLKIQRTERGDSAVYLCASGDRNQETQYFGPGTRLLVL.

The V call is TRBV19, the J call TRBJ2-6, with D maybe TRBD2 (6 bases). This CDR3 has 16 amino acids. Germline CDR1 and CDR2: LNHDA and SQIVND (reference sequence). V was pared by 8 bases and J by 0 bases, with 14 bases between. CDR3: CASGRDSSSGANVLTF. The CDR3 region has the DNA TGTGCCAGTGGACGGGACTCGAGCTCTGGGGCCAACGTCCTGACTTTC.

The sample holds one count of this clone. The chain joins TRBV9 to TRBJ2-7; perhaps TRBD1 as D (5 bases). The CDR3 loop spans 13 amino acids. From germline, CDR1 is SGDLS and CDR2 YYNGEE. With 6 bases removed from V and 0 bases from J, the gap between germline ends came to 10 bases. The CDR3 is CASNRGDSYEQYF. CDR3 sequence (DNA): TGTGCCAGCAATAGGGGCGACTCCTACGAGCAGTACTTC.

V gene TRBV11-3 combines with J gene TRBJ1-4, with D unclear. CDR1 is SGHNT, CDR2 YENEEA, per germline. This CDR3 is built from 13 residues. The germline V and J ends were trimmed by 2 bases and 6 bases, with 7 bases remaining between them. The CDR3 loop is CASSLLRDEKLFF. DNA for the CDR3: TGTGCCAGCAGCTTATTGAGAGATGAAAAACTGTTTTTT.